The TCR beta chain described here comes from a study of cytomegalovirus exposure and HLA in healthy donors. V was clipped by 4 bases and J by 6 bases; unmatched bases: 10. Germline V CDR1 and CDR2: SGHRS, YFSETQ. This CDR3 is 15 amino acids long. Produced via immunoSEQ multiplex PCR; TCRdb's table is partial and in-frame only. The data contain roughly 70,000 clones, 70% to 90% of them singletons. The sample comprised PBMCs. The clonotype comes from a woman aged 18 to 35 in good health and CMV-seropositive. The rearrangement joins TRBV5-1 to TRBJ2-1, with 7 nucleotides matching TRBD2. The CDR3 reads CASSRLAGTTNEQFF. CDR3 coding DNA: TGCGCCAGCAGCCGATTAGCGGGCACCACCAATGAGCAGTTCTTC.